The clone carrying this TCR beta chain was detected ten times or more. Its cognate antigen is unknown. The V end was cut by 8 bases, the J end by 7 bases, with 12 bases between. The CDR3 is 13 amino acids. Per the germline V gene, CDR1 is MNHNS and CDR2 is SASEGT. One entry per CDR3 protein results from TCRdb running MiXCR on the reads. There are tens of thousands of distinct CDR3 sequences in the sample; approximately 12% occur only once, and just over 8% lies in the top ten. The entry originates in a study of type 1 regulatory T cells. The V gene is TRBV6-1, the J gene TRBJ1-6; a weak D match, TRBD1 (5 bases). The receptor comes from a human donor in good health. Sequenced material: cultured non-Tr1 T cells, either the whole culture or a sorted T cell fraction (not recorded which). CDR3 nucleotide sequence: TGTGCCAGCCTCGAGGGGTTGAATTCACCCCTCCACTTT. Its protein product is CASLEGLNSPLHF.